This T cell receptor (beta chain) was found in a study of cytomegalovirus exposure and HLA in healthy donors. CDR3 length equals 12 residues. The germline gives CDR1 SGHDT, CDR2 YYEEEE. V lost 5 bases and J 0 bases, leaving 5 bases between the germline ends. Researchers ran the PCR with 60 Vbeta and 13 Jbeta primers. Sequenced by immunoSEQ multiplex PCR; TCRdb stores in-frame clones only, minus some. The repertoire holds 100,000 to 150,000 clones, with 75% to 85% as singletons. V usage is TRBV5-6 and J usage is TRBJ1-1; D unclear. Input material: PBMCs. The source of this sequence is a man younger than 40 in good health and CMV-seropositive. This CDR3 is CASSRVNTEAFF. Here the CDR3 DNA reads TGTGCCAGCAGTCGGGTGAACACTGAAGCTTTCTTT.